Below are 27 T cell receptor beta chains sequenced from a single sample in a study of shared T cell receptors in the human thymus. Sequenced by immunoSEQ multiplex PCR; TCRdb stores in-frame clones only, minus some. Of about 380,000 clones listed, 95% are singletons. Sequenced sample: thymocytes. The receptors derive from a human donor.

The rearrangement joins TRBV6-1 to TRBJ2-1, with 9 bases aligning to TRBD2. Germline CDR1 reads MNHNS; CDR2 reads SASEGT. After removal of 2 bases from V and 7 bases from J, the junction contained 9 bases not matched to a gene. The length of the CDR3 is 16 residues. The CDR3 DNA follows: TGTGCCAGCAGTGAAAACTGGGCTAGCGGGACTAATGAGCAGTTCTTC. The encoded protein is CASSENWASGTNEQFF.

The chain uses TRBV6-5 and TRBJ2-2; no clear D. CDR1 and CDR2 from the germline V gene are MNHEY and SVGAGI. The CDR3 is 15 amino acids. V gave up 11 bases and J gave up 4 bases, with 20 bases separating them. The CDR3 bases are TGTGCCGGAAACCGAACGGGCCCACCCACCGGGGAGCTGTTTTTT. Protein product: CAGNRTGPPTGELFF.

V is TRBV28 and J is TRBJ1-5; 7 bases map to TRBD1. Germline CDR1 is MDHEN and CDR2 is SYDVKM. This CDR3 is 16 amino acids long. The trim removed 3 bases at V and 7 bases at J, leaving 12 bases unmatched. CDR3 protein: CASSFVMRGRGQPQHF. CDR3 nucleotides: TGTGCCAGCAGTTTCGTAATGAGGGGGCGCGGCCAGCCCCAGCATTTT.

The chain recombines TRBV18 with TRBJ1-2, with D possibly TRBD1 on 5 matching bases. CDR1 KGHSH and CDR2 LQKENI come from the germline V gene. V was pared by 3 bases and J by 2 bases, with 13 bases between. CDR3 length equals 15 residues. The CDR3 DNA follows: TGTGCCAGCTCACCCACTGGGACCGCGAACTATGGCTACACCTTC. Amino acid sequence: CASSPTGTANYGYTF.

The CDR3 DNA reads TGTGCCAGCAGCCCCACCCAAGGACTAGCGCCGGGGGCCTACGAGCAGTACTTC. Protein: CASSPTQGLAPGAYEQYF. The V and J genes are TRBV28 and TRBJ2-7; 9 bases match TRBD2. V shed 6 bases and J 2 bases; nucleotides not matched to a gene: 17. CDR3 length: 18 amino acids. Germline values: CDR1 MDHEN, CDR2 SYDVKM.

The chain has TRBV5-6 and TRBJ2-4; 13 bases are a match to TRBD2. CDR1 SGHDT and CDR2 YYEEEE come from the germline V gene. V was pared by 4 bases and J by 4 bases, with 5 bases of the junction left unmatched. This CDR3 is 16 amino acids long. Written as DNA, the CDR3 is TGTGCCAGCAGCCTGACTAGCGGGAGGTCAAAAAACATTCAGTACTTC. It yields the protein CASSLTSGRSKNIQYF.

The gene calls are TRBV7-9 and TRBJ2-1; 9 bases match TRBD1. Germline CDR1 reads SEHNR; CDR2 reads FQNEAQ (reference sequence). The CDR3 extends over 19 amino acids. Trimming took 2 bases from V and 5 from J; bases not matched to a gene: 16. In DNA, the CDR3 is TGTGCCAGCAGCTTATACCGCTCTCCGACAGGGGGTAAGAACAATGAGCAGTTCTTC. Residues: CASSLYRSPTGGKNNEQFF.

V gene TRBV15 combines with J gene TRBJ2-1; D is undetermined. This CDR3 region has 14 residues. Germline V gene sequence: CDR1 LNHNV, CDR2 YYDKDF (reference sequence). The V end was cut by 0 bases, the J end by 6 bases, with 9 bases between. The chain's CDR3 is CATSRDGAVNEQFF. CDR3 bases: TGTGCCACCAGCAGAGATGGAGCCGTCAATGAGCAGTTCTTC.

The gene calls are TRBV25-1 and TRBJ1-3; D is perhaps TRBD1 (6 bases). Deletions cut 1 base from V and 4 bases from J, with 11 bases between. The CDR3 runs 15 residues. Germline-derived CDR1 and CDR2 are MGHDK and SYGVNS. This CDR3 reads CASSESGGRGNTIYF. The CDR3 region has the DNA TGTGCCAGCAGTGAATCCGGGGGGCGCGGAAACACCATATATTTT.

The V call is TRBV7-3, the J call TRBJ1-1; 9 bases match TRBD1. The CDR3 spans 15 residues. With 5 bases clipped from V and 7 bases from J, the junction kept 11 bases outside the gene matches. Germline V gene sequence: CDR1 SGHTA, CDR2 FQGTGA. The CDR3 nucleotides read TGTGCCAGCAGCGGAACGGGACAGGGTGGAGATGAAGCTTTCTTT. Translated, it gives CASSGTGQGGDEAFF.

The J gene is TRBJ2-1, the V gene TRBV6-5; D ambiguous. This CDR3 is 15 amino acids long. Germline values: CDR1 MNHEY, CDR2 SVGAGI. Trimming cost V 6 bases and J 1 base, with 13 bases left between them. The CDR3: CASSTKRNSYNEQFF. The CDR3 DNA is TGTGCCAGCAGCACAAAAAGGAATTCCTACAATGAGCAGTTCTTC.

The rearrangement uses TRBV28 and TRBJ1-5, with 8 bases fitting TRBD1. Losses at the gene ends were 4 bases for V and 5 bases for J; bases not matched to a gene: 10. The length of the CDR3 is 16 residues. CDR1 and CDR2 (germline): MDHEN, SYDVKM. CDR3 loop: CASSYRDRSRDQPQHF. The CDR3 coding sequence is TGTGCCAGCAGTTACCGGGACAGGTCAAGGGATCAGCCCCAGCATTTT. Using reference TRBV28 and TRBJ1-5 for the parts outside the CDR3, the full variable domain is DVKVTQSSRYLVKRTGEKVFLECVQDMDHENMFWYRQDPGLGLRLIYFSYDVKMKEKGDIPEGYSVSREKKERFSLILESASTNQTSMYLCASSYRDRSRDQPQHFGDGTRLSIL.

V usage is TRBV19 and J usage is TRBJ2-5, with D perhaps matching TRBD1 (5 bases). CDR1 is LNHDA and CDR2 is SQIVND in the germline V gene (reference sequence). The CDR3 is 13 amino acids. The V end lost 7 bases, the J end lost 5 bases, and 14 bases lay between the germline ends. CDR3 region: CASKPVGRETQYF. In nucleotides, the CDR3 is TGTGCCAGTAAGCCCGTGGGGCGGGAGACCCAGTACTTC.

The chain is built from TRBV5-6 and TRBJ2-1; TRBD2 matches at 10 bases. This CDR3 region has 16 residues. The germline V gene has CDR1 SGHDT and CDR2 YYEEEE. V was clipped by 4 bases and J by 4 bases; unmatched bases: 8. CDR3 loop: CASSPVGLALYNEQFF. CDR3 in DNA: TGTGCCAGCAGCCCGGTGGGACTAGCGCTTTACAATGAGCAGTTCTTC.

CDR3 region: CASSDPGQGQPQHF. The CDR3 region has the DNA TGTGCCAGCTCCGATCCGGGACAGGGCCAGCCCCAGCATTTT. The chain has TRBV18 and TRBJ1-5; the match to TRBD1 covers 9 bases. The V segment lost 6 bases and the J segment 7 bases; nucleotides outside the gene matches: 7. CDR1 is KGHSH and CDR2 is LQKENI in the germline V gene. This CDR3 comprises 14 residues.

This chain joins TRBV2 and TRBJ2-7, with D possibly TRBD2 on 6 matching bases. Trimming cost V 8 bases and J 2 bases, with 16 bases left between them. CDR1 SNHLY and CDR2 FYNNEI come from the germline V gene. The CDR3 is made up of 14 amino acids. In DNA, the CDR3 is TGTGCCAGCGGAGGGAGCGACGGGACCTACGAGCAGTACTTC. Protein sequence: CASGGSDGTYEQYF.

The J gene is TRBJ2-1, the V gene TRBV5-1, with 11 nucleotides matching TRBD1. This CDR3 contains 22 residues. Germline CDR1 SGHRS, CDR2 YFSETQ. The V gene end was trimmed by 4 bases and the J gene end by 0 bases; junction bases not matched to a gene: 21. The CDR3 is CASSLTRDRGKTVSGSYNEQFF. CDR3 in DNA: TGCGCCAGCAGCCTCACCCGGGACAGGGGGAAAACTGTTTCCGGCTCCTACAATGAGCAGTTCTTC. Full variable domain (remainder filled in from reference TRBV5-1 and TRBJ2-1): KAGVTQTPRYLIKTRGQQVTLSCSPISGHRSVSWYQQTPGQGLQFLFEYFSETQRNKGNFPGRFSGRQFSNSRSEMNVSTLELGDSALYLCASSLTRDRGKTVSGSYNEQFFGPGTRLTVL.

CDR3 protein: CASSFFTSGREQETQYF. The CDR3 bases are TGTGCCAGCAGTTTTTTTACTAGCGGGAGGGAACAAGAGACCCAGTACTTC. The chain carries TRBV28 and TRBJ2-5; 13 bases fit TRBD2. Trimming cost V 3 bases and J 2 bases; bases outside gene matches: 6. The CDR3 has 17 residues. Germline values: CDR1 MDHEN, CDR2 SYDVKM.

This clone showed up just once. The rearrangement joins TRBV7-2 to TRBJ1-3; no clear D. The germline V and J ends were trimmed by 1 base and 1 base, with 11 bases remaining between them. CDR3 length equals 16 residues. Germline V lookup: CDR1 SGHTA, CDR2 FQGNSA. CDR3 residues: CASSLGAVLSGNTIYF. The CDR3, as DNA: TGTGCCAGCAGCTTAGGAGCCGTTCTTTCTGGAAACACCATATATTTT.

This clone showed up just once. This rearrangement joins TRBV6-4 to TRBJ2-6; 8 bases map to TRBD1. The CDR3 has 17 amino acids. V trimming: 6 bases; J trimming: 0 bases; junction bases outside the gene matches: 7. Germline V gives CDR1 MRHNA, CDR2 SNTAGT. DNA of the CDR3: TGTGCCAGCAGGCCTGGACAGGGAGTCTCTGGGGCCAACGTCCTGACTTTC. Translating gives CASRPGQGVSGANVLTF.

The CDR3 DNA follows: TGTGCCATCACTCCCAGGACAGAGACGAACACCGGGGAGCTGTTTTTT. Its translation is CAITPRTETNTGELFF. The chain employs TRBV10-3 and TRBJ2-2, with a tentative D call TRBD1 (6 bases). The germline CDR1 and CDR2 sequences are ENHRY and SYGVKD. V shed 7 bases and J shed 0 bases, with 15 bases lying between them. This CDR3 has 16 residues.

This clone has only a few counts. The chain couples TRBV28 to TRBJ2-3; 10 bases map to TRBD2. The CDR3 totals 19 residues. Germline CDR1 MDHEN, CDR2 SYDVKM. V dropped 6 bases and J dropped 5; count of bases not matched to a gene: 20. The DNA for the CDR3 is TGTGCCAGCAGCTCCCTTTTTATAGCGGGAGGCCTCCACGGAGATACGCAGTATTTT. Translating it yields CASSSLFIAGGLHGDTQYF.

J is TRBJ2-2 and V is TRBV6-6; TRBD1 is a possible D gene (5 bases). This CDR3 has 15 amino acids. Germline CDR1 reads MNHNY; CDR2 reads SVGAGI (reference sequence). Trimming took 1 base from V and 6 from J, leaving 12 bases between them. The CDR3 DNA follows: TGTGCCAGCAGTTACTATCCAGGGTCGTCCGGGGAGCTGTTTTTT. Protein product: CASSYYPGSSGELFF.

The gene calls are TRBV6-5 and TRBJ2-3; 7 bases line up with TRBD2. The CDR3 extends over 15 amino acids. Germline lookup yields CDR1 MNHEY and CDR2 SVGAGI. V lost 0 bases, J lost 5 bases, and 5 bases stayed unmatched. CDR3: CASSYSSLAEDTQYF. CDR3 DNA: TGTGCCAGCAGTTACTCGAGTCTAGCGGAAGATACGCAGTATTTT.

The rearrangement links TRBV6-1 to TRBJ2-1; no definite D call. Trimming took 4 bases from V and 8 from J, leaving 9 bases between them. The CDR3 extends over 12 amino acids. The V gene's germline CDR1 is MNHNS and CDR2 SASEGT. CDR3 sequence: CASSVEEYEQFF. The CDR3, as DNA: TGTGCCAGCAGTGTAGAGGAATATGAGCAGTTCTTC.

This clone was seen a single time. CDR3 protein: CASRTPGRPGANVLTF. The CDR3 bases are TGCGCCAGCAGAACCCCTGGACGGCCTGGGGCCAACGTCCTGACTTTC. This chain uses TRBV10-2 with TRBJ2-6, with no clear D. CDR3 length: 16 residues. CDR1 WSHSY and CDR2 SAAADI come from the germline V gene. The germline V and J ends were trimmed by 6 bases and 2 bases, with 14 bases remaining between them.

V gene TRBV19 combines with J gene TRBJ2-1; weak D call: TRBD2 (5 bases). Trimming left V 6 bases short and J 8 bases short, with 17 bases between. The CDR3 is 14 residues long. CDR1 LNHDA and CDR2 SQIVND come from the germline V gene (reference sequence). The chain's CDR3 is CASRWRSRRDEQFF. As DNA, the CDR3 is TGTGCCAGTAGATGGAGGTCCCGCCGGGATGAGCAGTTCTTC.